The text below deals with one T cell receptor (beta chain). This entry belongs to a study of blood T cell repertoires in COVID-19. V lost 6 bases to trimming and J lost 7 bases; unmatched junction nucleotides: 12. Germline V gene lookup returns CDR1 MNHEY and CDR2 SMNVEV (reference sequence). The CDR3 extends over 15 amino acids. Measured with immunoSEQ multiplex PCR; TCRdb has only the in-frame clones, and not every one. The repertoire holds 230,000 or so clones, with roughly 85% as singletons. This receptor was taken from a woman in her thirties or forties with acute COVID-19. The gene calls are TRBV27 and TRBJ1-2; 9 bases agree with TRBD1. The sample taken for sequencing was PBMCs or T cells enriched from blood (not recorded which). CDR3 protein: CASSAQGAYGSGYTF. DNA for the CDR3: TGTGCCAGCAGCGCACAGGGGGCGTACGGATCTGGCTACACCTTC.